Each of the 11 T cell receptor beta chains below was sequenced from the same sample in a study of T-cell memory formation after mild COVID-19. TCRdb itself ran the 5' RACE reads through MiXCR, one entry per CDR3 protein. Of approximately 300,000 distinct CDR3 sequences listed, approximately 15% are singletons. The sequencing input was PBMCs or a T cell subset sorted from them (not recorded which). Every receptor here comes from a man between 18 and 35 years old who had mild COVID-19 (a few samples of this study predate the infection). Cell type and time point are not known.

The chain carries TRBV5-1 and TRBJ2-7; possible D gene TRBD2, 5 bases. Per the germline V gene, CDR1 is SGHRS and CDR2 is YFSETQ. The CDR3 totals 15 residues. The V gene lost 4 bases and the J gene lost 4 bases, with 18 bases spanning the gap. CDR3 sequence reads: CASSLTTAGKYEQYF. The DNA for the CDR3 is TGCGCCAGCAGCCTGACTACGGCAGGAAAATACGAGCAGTACTTC.

The V and J genes are TRBV4-3 and TRBJ2-1, with 12 bases fitting TRBD2. V lost 4 bases, J lost 5 bases, and 3 bases stayed unmatched. The length of the CDR3 is 15 residues. Germline values: CDR1 LGHNA, CDR2 YSLEER. CDR3 coding DNA: TGCGCCAGCAGCCCCCGGACTAGCGGGAACAATGAGCAGTTCTTC. Amino acid sequence: CASSPRTSGNNEQFF.

The chain is built from TRBV6-4 and TRBJ1-6; D gene unclear. The CDR3 consists of 13 residues. Germline V gene data show CDR1 as MRHNA and CDR2 as SNTAGT. The germline V and J ends were trimmed by 7 bases and 14 bases, with 18 bases remaining between them. The CDR3 region has the DNA TGTGCCAGCATCCCGGGCCAGGTGGGGACCCTCCACTTT. Its protein product is CASIPGQVGTLHF.

The chain recombines TRBV30 with TRBJ1-5; no firm D call. Germline V gives CDR1 GTSNPN, CDR2 SVGIG (reference sequence). This CDR3 is built from 14 residues. With 0 bases removed from V and 2 bases from J, the gap between germline ends came to 8 bases. CDR3 in amino acids: CAWSVGSGNQPQHF. In DNA, the CDR3 is TGTGCCTGGAGTGTTGGGTCAGGCAATCAGCCCCAGCATTTT.

In its sample, this clonotype was seen a few times. CDR3 sequence (DNA): TGCGCCAGCAGCCAAGATAGGCGGGACCACGAGCAGTACGTC. This gives the protein CASSQDRRDHEQYV. The V gene is TRBV4-3, the J gene TRBJ2-7, with D possibly being TRBD2 (6 bases). V lost 0 bases, J lost 5 bases, and 11 bases lay in between. The CDR3 is 14 amino acids. Germline V gives CDR1 LGHNA, CDR2 YSLEER.

This clonotype came up a few times. This sequence joins TRBV3-2 and TRBJ2-7; the table calls TRBD2, which could not be checked here. TRBV3-2 is shown as a pseudogene. The CDR3 has 14 amino acids. CDR3 residues: CASSQGREPYEQYF. The DNA for the CDR3 is TGTGCCAGCAGCCAAGGGCGGGAACCCTACGAGCAGTACTTC.

This clonotype has only a few counts. The J gene is TRBJ1-3, the V gene TRBV6-1, with D uncertain. Germline values: CDR1 MNHNS, CDR2 SASEGT. CDR3 length: 13 residues. Trimming stripped 2 bases from V and 2 bases from J, with 4 bases between. The CDR3 bases are TGTGCCAGCAGTGAACAGACTGGAAACACCATATATTTT. Its protein is CASSEQTGNTIYF.

This clonotype was seen more than once but under ten times. The gene calls are TRBV24-1 and TRBJ1-5, with unresolved D. V lost 1 base and J lost 7, with 4 bases in between. The CDR3 is 12 residues long. Per germline, CDR1 KGHDR and CDR2 SFDVKD. This CDR3 reads CATSDFGQPQHF. Written as DNA, the CDR3 is TGTGCCACCAGTGATTTCGGCCAGCCCCAGCATTTT.

This clonotype was counted ten times or more. The V and J genes are TRBV7-9 and TRBJ2-6; unclear D gene. The CDR3 length is 14 residues. Trimming stripped 5 bases from V and 0 bases from J, with 5 bases between. The germline V gene has CDR1 SEHNR and CDR2 FQNEAQ (reference sequence). In DNA, the CDR3 is TGTGCCAGCAGCCTCGTCTCTGGGGCCAACGTCCTGACTTTC. This gives the protein CASSLVSGANVLTF.

This clonotype was seen at least ten times. This chain connects TRBV2 to TRBJ2-4; 8 nucleotides match TRBD2. CDR1 is SNHLY, CDR2 FYNNEI, per germline. The CDR3 totals 20 residues. V shed 7 bases, J shed 0 bases, and the junction held 20 bases outside the gene matches. The CDR3 loop is CASKERWAGGQRLAKNIQYF. CDR3 nucleotide sequence: TGTGCCAGCAAGGAGCGCTGGGCGGGGGGACAACGGCTAGCCAAAAACATTCAGTACTTC.

The chain is built from TRBV5-5 and TRBJ2-3; 8 bases align to TRBD1. V trimming: 7 bases; J trimming: 5 bases; junction bases outside the gene matches: 12. Per germline, CDR1 SGHKS and CDR2 YYEKEE (reference sequence). The CDR3 spans 15 residues. CDR3 residues: CASSYPGGPGDTQYF. The CDR3 DNA is TGTGCCAGCTCCTACCCAGGGGGCCCCGGAGATACGCAGTATTTT.